This T cell receptor (beta chain) was captured by sequencing in a study of shared clonotypes between healthy human individuals. The CDR3 is 17 amino acids. Germline loops: CDR1 SGHVS, CDR2 FQNEAQ. The germline V and J ends were trimmed by 0 bases and 2 bases, with 14 bases remaining between them. Generated by immunoSEQ multiplex PCR, the TCRdb table keeps only in-frame clones and is missing some. The table has approximately 480,000 clones, over 60% seen once; the top ten hold roughly an eighth. The source material was PBMCs. This receptor was taken from a woman aged 35 to 49 in good health. Some clones in this sample may be carry-over from other donors' samples. The chain carries TRBV7-8 and TRBJ1-3; D is possibly TRBD1 (5 bases). As DNA, the CDR3 is TGTGCCAGCAGCTTAGCAATGGGAGGGGCGGCTGGAAACACCATATATTTT. It encodes CASSLAMGGAAGNTIYF.